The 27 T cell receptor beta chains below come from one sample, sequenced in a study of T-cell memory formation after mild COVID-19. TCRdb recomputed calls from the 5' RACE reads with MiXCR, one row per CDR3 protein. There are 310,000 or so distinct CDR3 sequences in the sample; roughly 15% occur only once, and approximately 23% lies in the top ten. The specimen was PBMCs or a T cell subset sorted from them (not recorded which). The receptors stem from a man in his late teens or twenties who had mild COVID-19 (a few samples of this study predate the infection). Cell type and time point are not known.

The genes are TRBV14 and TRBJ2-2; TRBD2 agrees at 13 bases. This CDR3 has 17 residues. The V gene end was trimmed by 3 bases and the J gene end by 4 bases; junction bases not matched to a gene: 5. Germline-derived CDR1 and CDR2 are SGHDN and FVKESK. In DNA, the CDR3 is TGTGCCAGCAGCCACACGAGGACTAGCGGGGGCACCGGGGAGCTGTTTTTT. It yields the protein CASSHTRTSGGTGELFF. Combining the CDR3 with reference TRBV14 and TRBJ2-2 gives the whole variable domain EAGVTQFPSHSVIEKGQTVTLRCDPISGHDNLYWYRRVMGKEIKFLLHFVKESKQDESGMPNNRFLAERTGGTYSTLKVQPAELEDSGVYFCASSHTRTSGGTGELFFGEGSRLTVL.

CDR3 loop: CSADPSRQPEAFF. The CDR3 DNA reads as TGCAGTGCTGACCCTTCCCGACAGCCTGAAGCTTTCTTT. The chain is built from TRBV20-1 and TRBJ1-1; D perhaps matches TRBD1 (5 bases). CDR1 and CDR2 from the germline V gene are DFQATT and SNEGSKA (reference sequence). The CDR3 is made up of 13 amino acids. Trimming took 5 bases from V and 6 from J, leaving 16 bases between them.

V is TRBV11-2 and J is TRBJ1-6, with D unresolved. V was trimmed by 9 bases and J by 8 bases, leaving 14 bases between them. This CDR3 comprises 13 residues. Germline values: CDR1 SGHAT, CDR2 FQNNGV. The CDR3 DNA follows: TGTGCCAGTGCGAAAGGGTTTTATTCACCCCTCCACTTT. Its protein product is CASAKGFYSPLHF.

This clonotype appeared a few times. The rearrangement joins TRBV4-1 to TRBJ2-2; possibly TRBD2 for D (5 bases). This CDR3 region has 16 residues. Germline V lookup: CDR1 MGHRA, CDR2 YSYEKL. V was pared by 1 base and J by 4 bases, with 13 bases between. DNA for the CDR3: TGCGCCAGCAGCCAAGTACGAGGACTCGGCACCGGGGAGCTGTTTTTT. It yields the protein CASSQVRGLGTGELFF.

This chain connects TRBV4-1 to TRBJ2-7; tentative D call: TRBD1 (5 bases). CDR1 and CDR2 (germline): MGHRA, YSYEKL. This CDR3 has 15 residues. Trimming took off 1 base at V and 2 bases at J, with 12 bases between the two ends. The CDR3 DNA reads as TGCGCCAGCAGCCAAGGACCCACAGGAACCTACGAGCAGTACGTC. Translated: CASSQGPTGTYEQYV.

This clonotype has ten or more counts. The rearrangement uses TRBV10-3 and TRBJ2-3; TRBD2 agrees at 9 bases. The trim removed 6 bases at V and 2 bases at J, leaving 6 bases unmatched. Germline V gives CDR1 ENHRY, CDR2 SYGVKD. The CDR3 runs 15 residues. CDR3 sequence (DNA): TGTGCCATCAGGGCGGGACTAGCCTTCACAGATACGCAGTATTTT. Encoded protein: CAIRAGLAFTDTQYF.

This CDR3 is CASSPSLSNQPQHF. Written as DNA, the CDR3 is TGCGCCAGCAGCCCTTCTCTGAGCAATCAGCCCCAGCATTTT. The J gene is TRBJ1-5, the V gene TRBV4-1; no clear D. Trimming removed 4 bases from V and 1 base from J, with 8 bases in between. CDR3 length: 14 amino acids. CDR1 and CDR2 (germline): MGHRA, YSYEKL.

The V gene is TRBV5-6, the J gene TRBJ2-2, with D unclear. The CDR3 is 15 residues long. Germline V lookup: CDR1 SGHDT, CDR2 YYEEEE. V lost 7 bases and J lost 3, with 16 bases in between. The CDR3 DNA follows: TGTGCCAGCTCTGACCTTAGTCAGGACACCGGGGAGCTGTTTTTT. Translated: CASSDLSQDTGELFF.

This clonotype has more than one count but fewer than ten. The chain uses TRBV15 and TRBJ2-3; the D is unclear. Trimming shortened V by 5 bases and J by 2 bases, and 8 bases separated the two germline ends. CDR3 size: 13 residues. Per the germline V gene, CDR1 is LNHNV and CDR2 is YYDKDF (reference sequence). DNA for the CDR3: TGTGCCACCAGCTCCCGGAACACAGATACGCAGTATTTT. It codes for CATSSRNTDTQYF.

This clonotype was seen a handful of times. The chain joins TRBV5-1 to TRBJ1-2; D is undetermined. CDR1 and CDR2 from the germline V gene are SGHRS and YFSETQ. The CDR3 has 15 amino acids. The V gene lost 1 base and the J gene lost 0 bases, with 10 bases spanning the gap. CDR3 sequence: CASSLFSDTNYGYTF. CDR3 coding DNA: TGCGCCAGCAGCTTGTTCTCAGACACTAACTATGGCTACACCTTC.

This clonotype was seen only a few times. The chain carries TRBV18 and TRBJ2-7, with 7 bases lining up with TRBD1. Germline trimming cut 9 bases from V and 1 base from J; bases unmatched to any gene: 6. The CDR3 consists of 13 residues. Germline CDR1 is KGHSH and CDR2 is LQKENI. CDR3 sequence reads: CASDSGQSYEQYF. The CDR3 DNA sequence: TGTGCCAGTGACTCGGGACAGTCCTACGAGCAGTACTTC.

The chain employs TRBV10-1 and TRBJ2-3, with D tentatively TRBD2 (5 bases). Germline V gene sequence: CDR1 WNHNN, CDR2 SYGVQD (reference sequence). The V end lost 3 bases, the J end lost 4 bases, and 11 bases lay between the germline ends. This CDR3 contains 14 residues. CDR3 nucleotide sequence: TGCGCCAGCAGTGAATCAGGAGGCCCAGATACGCAGTATTTT. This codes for CASSESGGPDTQYF.

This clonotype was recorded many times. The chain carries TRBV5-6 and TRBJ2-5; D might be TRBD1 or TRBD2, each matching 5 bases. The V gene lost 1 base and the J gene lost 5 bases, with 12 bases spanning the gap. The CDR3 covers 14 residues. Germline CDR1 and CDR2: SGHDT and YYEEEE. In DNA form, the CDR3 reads TGTGCCAGCAGCTTGTGGGGGAGCAGCGAGACCCAGTACTTC. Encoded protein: CASSLWGSSETQYF.

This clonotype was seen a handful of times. CDR3 DNA: TGTGCCAGCAGCTTAGGGGGGACAGAACTCAGCTCCTACGAGCAGTACGTC. It yields the protein CASSLGGTELSSYEQYV. The V call is TRBV7-6, the J call TRBJ2-7; the match to TRBD1 covers 7 bases. CDR3 length equals 17 residues. J lost 0 bases, V lost 1 base, and 9 bases had no gene match. Germline CDR1 is SGHVS and CDR2 is FNYEAQ.

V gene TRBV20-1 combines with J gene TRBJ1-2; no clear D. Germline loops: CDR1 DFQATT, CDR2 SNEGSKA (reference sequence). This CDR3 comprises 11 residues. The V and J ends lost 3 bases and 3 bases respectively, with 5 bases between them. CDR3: CSARGYYGYTF. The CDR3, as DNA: TGCAGTGCTAGGGGGTACTATGGCTACACCTTC.

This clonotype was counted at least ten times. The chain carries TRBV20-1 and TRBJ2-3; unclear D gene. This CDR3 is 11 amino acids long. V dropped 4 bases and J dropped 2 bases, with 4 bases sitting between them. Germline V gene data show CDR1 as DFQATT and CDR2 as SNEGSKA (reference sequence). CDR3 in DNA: TGCAGTGCTACGGCCACAGATACGCAGTATTTT. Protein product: CSATATDTQYF.

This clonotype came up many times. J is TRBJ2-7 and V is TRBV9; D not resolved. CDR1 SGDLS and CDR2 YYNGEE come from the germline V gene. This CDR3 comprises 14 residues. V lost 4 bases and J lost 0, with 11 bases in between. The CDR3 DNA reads TGTGCCAGCAGCCCCAAACTATTCTCCTACGAGCAGTACTTC. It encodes CASSPKLFSYEQYF.

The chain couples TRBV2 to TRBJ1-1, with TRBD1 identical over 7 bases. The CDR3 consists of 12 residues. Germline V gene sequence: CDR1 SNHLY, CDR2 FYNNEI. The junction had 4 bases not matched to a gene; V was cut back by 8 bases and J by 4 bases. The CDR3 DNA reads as TGTGCCAGCCAACAGGGGACCACTGAAGCTTTCTTT. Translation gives CASQQGTTEAFF.

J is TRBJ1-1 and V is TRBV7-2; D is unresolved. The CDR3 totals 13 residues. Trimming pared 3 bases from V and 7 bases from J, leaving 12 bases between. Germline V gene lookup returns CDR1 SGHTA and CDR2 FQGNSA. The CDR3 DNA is TGTGCCAGCAGCTTTACAATTGCCCTTGAAGCTTTCTTT. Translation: CASSFTIALEAFF.

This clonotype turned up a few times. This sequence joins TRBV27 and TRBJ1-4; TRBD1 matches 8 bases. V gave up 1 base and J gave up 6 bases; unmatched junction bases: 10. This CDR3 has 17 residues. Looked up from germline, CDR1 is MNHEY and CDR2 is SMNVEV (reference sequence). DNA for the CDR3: TGTGCCAGCAGTTTATGGCCCCTACAGGGGGGCGATGAAAAACTGTTTTTT. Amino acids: CASSLWPLQGGDEKLFF.

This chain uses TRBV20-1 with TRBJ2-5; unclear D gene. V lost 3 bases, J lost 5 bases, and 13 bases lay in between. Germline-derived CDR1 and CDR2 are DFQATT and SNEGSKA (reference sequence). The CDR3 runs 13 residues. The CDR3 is CSARAPQRETQYF. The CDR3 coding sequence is TGCAGTGCTAGGGCGCCGCAAAGGGAGACCCAGTACTTC.

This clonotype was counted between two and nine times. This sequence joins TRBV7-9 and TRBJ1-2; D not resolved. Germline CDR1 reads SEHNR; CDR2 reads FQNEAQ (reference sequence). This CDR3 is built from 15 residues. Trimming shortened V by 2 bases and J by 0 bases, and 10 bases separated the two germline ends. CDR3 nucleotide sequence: TGTGCCAGCAGCTTATTTGCAGGAACTAACTATGGCTACACCTTC. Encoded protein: CASSLFAGTNYGYTF.

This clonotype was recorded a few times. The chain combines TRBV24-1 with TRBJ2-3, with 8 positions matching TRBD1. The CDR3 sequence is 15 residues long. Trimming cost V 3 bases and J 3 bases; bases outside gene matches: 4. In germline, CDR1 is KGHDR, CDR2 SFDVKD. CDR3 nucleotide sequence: TGTGCCACCAGTGATGGACAGGGTGTAACAGATACGCAGTATTTT. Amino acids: CATSDGQGVTDTQYF.

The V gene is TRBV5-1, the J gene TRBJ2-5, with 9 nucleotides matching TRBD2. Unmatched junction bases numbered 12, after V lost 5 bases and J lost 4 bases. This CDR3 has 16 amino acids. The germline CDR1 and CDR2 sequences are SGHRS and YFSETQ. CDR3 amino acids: CASSKRGDEISETQYF. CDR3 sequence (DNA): TGCGCCAGCAGTAAGCGGGGGGACGAAATCTCAGAGACCCAGTACTTC.

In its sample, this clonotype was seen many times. The CDR3 region is CASSQDLSDRRAYEQYF. The CDR3 DNA follows: TGCGCCAGCAGCCAAGATCTTTCGGACAGGAGAGCCTACGAGCAGTACTTC. V gene TRBV4-3 combines with J gene TRBJ2-7; 7 bases are shared with TRBD1. Germline V gene data show CDR1 as LGHNA and CDR2 as YSLEER. The J segment lost 2 bases and the V segment lost 0 bases, leaving 10 bases of the junction unmatched. CDR3 length equals 17 residues.

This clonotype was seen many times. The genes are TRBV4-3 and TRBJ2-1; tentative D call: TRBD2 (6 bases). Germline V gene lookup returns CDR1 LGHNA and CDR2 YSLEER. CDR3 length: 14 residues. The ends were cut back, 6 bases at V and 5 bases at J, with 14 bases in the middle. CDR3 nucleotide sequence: TGCGCCAGCAGTACTAGCTGGTTGGACAATGAGCAGTTCTTC. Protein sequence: CASSTSWLDNEQFF.

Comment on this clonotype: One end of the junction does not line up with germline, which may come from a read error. The CDR3 nucleotides are TGTGCCAGCAGTGATTTACCAGGCGGGCCGCAGAATCACCCCCAGCATTTT. Protein product: CASSDLPGGPQNHPQHF. V is TRBV6-1 and J is TRBJ1-5; D gene unclear. The V gene's germline CDR1 is MNHNS and CDR2 SASEGT. The CDR3 runs 17 residues.